The clone carrying this TCR beta chain appeared a few times. Its antigen is unidentified. The data are from a study of identical twins. A template switching step contributed a universal primer site, while unique molecular identifiers were present in the cDNA. TCRdb analysed the 5' RACE reads with MiXCR anew, one entry per CDR3 protein. The table lists 570,000 or so distinct CDR3 sequences, 9.6% of them singletons. Study observations and caveats: Models came in too low on out-of-frame TCR alpha sharing in monozygotic twins.

The V end was cut by 0 bases, the J end by 0 bases, with 11 bases between. The CDR3 extends over 16 amino acids. Germline V CDR1 and CDR2: SGHRS, YFSETQ. The donors were all healthy and Caucasian. These data also formed part of another study, on yellow fever vaccine responses in identical twins. According to that study: On the reported evidence, twins' vaccine T cell responses seemed partly convergent and partly personalized.

This sequence joins TRBV5-1 and TRBJ2-3; D not resolved. Sequenced sample: PBMCs. The sequence derives from a woman between 18 and 30 years old in good health. DNA for the CDR3: TGCGCCAGCAGCTTGGTTCAGGCGATAAGCACAGATACGCAGTATTTT. Translated, it gives CASSLVQAISTDTQYF.